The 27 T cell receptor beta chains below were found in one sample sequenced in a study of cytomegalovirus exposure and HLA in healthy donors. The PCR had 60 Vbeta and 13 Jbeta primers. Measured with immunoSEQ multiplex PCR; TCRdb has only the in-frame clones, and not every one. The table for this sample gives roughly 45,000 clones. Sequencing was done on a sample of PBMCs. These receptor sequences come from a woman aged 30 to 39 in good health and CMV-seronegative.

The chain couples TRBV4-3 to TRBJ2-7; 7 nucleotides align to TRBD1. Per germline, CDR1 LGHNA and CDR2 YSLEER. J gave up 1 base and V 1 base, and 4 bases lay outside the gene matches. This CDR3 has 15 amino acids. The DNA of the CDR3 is TGCGCCAGCAGCCAAGCGTGGGGACAGTCCTACGAGCAGTACTTC. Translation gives CASSQAWGQSYEQYF.

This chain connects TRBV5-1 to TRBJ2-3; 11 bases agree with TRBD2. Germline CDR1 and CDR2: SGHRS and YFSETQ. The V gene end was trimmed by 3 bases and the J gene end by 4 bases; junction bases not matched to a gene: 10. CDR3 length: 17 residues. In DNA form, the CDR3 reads TGCGCCAGCAGCTACATGACTAGCGGGACAACAGCAGATACGCAGTATTTT. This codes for CASSYMTSGTTADTQYF.

The CDR3: CASSQETPGGVAFF. CDR3 nucleotides: TGCGCCAGCAGCCAAGAAACGCCGGGAGGGGTCGCTTTCTTT. The chain joins TRBV4-3 to TRBJ1-1, with D perhaps matching TRBD1 (5 bases). Deletions cut 0 bases from V and 11 bases from J, with 16 bases between. Germline CDR1 is LGHNA and CDR2 is YSLEER. The CDR3 extends over 14 amino acids.

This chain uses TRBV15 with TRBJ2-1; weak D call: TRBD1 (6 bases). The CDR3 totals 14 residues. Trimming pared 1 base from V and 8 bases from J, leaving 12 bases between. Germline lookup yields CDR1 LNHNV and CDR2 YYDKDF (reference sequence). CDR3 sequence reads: CATSRAGVKDEQFF. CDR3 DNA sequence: TGTGCCACCAGCAGAGCAGGGGTCAAGGATGAGCAGTTCTTC.

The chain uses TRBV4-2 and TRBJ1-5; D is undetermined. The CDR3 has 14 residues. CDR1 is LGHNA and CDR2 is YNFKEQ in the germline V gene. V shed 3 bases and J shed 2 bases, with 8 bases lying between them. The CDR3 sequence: CASSHYSGNQPQHF. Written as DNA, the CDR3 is TGTGCCAGCAGCCATTATTCGGGCAATCAGCCCCAGCATTTT.

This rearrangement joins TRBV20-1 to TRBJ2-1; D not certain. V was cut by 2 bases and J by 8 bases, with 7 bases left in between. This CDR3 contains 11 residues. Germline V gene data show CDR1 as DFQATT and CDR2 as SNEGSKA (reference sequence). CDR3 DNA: TGCAGTGCTAGATCAGGCGATGAGCAGTTCTTC. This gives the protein CSARSGDEQFF.

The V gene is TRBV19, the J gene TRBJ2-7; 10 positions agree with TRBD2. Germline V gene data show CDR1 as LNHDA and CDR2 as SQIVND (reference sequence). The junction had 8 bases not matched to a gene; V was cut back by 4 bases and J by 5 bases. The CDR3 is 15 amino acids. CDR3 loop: CASSTTSGTFDEQYF. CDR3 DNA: TGTGCCAGTAGTACTACTAGCGGGACATTCGACGAGCAGTACTTC.

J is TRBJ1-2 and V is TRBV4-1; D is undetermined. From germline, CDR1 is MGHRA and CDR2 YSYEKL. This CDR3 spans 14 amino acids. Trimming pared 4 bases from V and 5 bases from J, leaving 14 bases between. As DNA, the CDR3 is TGCGCCAGCAGCCCGACCAAGGAGGGTTATGGCTACACCTTC. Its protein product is CASSPTKEGYGYTF.

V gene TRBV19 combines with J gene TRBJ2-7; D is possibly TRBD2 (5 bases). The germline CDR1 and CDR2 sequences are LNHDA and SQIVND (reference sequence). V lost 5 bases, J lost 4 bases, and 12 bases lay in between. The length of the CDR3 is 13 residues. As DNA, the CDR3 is TGTGCCAGTAGTTCGGGGTCACGATACGAGCAGTACTTC. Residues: CASSSGSRYEQYF.

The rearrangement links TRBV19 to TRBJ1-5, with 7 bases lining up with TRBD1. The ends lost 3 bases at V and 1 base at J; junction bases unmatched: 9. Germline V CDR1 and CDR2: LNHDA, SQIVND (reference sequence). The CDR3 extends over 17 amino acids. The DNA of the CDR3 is TGTGCCAGTAGTATCTACAGGGGAATGAGAAGCAATCAGCCCCAGCATTTT. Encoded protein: CASSIYRGMRSNQPQHF.

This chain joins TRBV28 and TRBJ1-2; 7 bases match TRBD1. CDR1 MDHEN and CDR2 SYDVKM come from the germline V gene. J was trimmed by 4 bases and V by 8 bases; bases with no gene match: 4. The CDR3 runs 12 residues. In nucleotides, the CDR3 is TGTGCCAGCGCGGGACAGCCCTATGGCTACACCTTC. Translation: CASAGQPYGYTF.

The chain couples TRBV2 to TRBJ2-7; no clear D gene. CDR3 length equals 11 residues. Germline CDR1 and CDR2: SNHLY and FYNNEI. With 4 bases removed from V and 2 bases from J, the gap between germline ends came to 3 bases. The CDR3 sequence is CASSAAYEQYF. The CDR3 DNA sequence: TGTGCCAGCAGTGCCGCCTACGAGCAGTACTTC.

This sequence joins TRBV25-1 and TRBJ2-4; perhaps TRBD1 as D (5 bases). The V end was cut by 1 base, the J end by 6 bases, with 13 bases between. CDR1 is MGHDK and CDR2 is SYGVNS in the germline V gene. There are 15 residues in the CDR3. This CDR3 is CASSESLVRGNIQYF. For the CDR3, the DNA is TGTGCCAGCAGTGAATCATTGGTTAGGGGAAACATTCAGTACTTC.

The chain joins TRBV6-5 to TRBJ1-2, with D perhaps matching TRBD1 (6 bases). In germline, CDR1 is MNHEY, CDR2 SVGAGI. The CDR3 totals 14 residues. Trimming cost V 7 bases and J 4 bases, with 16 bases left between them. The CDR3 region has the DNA TGTGCCAGCACCCCGGAAAGGGGGGGCTATGGCTACACCTTC. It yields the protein CASTPERGGYGYTF.

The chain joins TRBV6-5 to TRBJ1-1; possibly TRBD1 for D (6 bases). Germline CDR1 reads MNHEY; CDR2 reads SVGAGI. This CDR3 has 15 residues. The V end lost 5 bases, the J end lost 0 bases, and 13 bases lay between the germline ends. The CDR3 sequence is CASSGTHNLNTEAFF. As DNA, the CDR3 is TGTGCCAGCAGTGGGACACACAACTTGAACACTGAAGCTTTCTTT.

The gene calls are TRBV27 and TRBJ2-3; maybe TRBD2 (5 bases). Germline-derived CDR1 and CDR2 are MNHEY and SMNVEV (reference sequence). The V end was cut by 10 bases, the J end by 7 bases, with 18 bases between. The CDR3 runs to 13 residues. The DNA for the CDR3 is TGTGCCACCACCGACCCGGGGAGATATACGCAGTATTTT. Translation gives CATTDPGRYTQYF.

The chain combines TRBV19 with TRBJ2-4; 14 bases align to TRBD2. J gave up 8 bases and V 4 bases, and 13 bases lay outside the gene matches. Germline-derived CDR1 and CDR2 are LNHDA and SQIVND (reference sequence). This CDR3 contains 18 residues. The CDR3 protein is CASSRGGGTSGSDYIQYF. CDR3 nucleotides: TGTGCCAGTAGTAGGGGCGGAGGGACTAGCGGGAGTGATTACATTCAGTACTTC. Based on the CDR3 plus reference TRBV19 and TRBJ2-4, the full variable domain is DGGITQSPKYLFRKEGQNVTLSCEQNLNHDAMYWYRQDPGQGLRLIYYSQIVNDFQKGDIAEGYSVSREKKESFPLTVTSAQKNPTAFYLCASSRGGGTSGSDYIQYFGAGTRLSVL.

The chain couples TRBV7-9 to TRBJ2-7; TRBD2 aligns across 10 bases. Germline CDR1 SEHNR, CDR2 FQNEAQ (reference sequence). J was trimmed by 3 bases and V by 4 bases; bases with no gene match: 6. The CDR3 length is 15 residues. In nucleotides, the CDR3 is TGTGCCAGCAGCTCTAGCGGGAGCGTTAACTACGAGCAGTACTTC. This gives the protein CASSSSGSVNYEQYF.

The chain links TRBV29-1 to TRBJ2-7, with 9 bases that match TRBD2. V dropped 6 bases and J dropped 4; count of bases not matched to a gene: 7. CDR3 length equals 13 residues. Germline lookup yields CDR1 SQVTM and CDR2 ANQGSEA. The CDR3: CSVVSGRRYEQYF. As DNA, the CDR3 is TGCAGCGTCGTTAGCGGGAGAAGGTACGAGCAGTACTTC.

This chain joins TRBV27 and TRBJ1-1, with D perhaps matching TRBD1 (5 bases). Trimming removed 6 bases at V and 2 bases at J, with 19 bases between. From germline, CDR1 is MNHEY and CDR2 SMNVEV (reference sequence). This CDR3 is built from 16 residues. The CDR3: CASSPSAGRANTEAFF. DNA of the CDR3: TGTGCCAGCAGCCCCAGCGCGGGGCGCGCTAACACTGAAGCTTTCTTT.

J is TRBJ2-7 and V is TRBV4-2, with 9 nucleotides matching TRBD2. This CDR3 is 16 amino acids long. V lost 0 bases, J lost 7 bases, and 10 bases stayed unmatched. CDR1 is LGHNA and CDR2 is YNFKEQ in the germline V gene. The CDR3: CASSQDTLAGRGEQYF. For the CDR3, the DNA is TGTGCCAGCAGCCAAGATACGCTAGCGGGGCGTGGGGAGCAGTACTTC.

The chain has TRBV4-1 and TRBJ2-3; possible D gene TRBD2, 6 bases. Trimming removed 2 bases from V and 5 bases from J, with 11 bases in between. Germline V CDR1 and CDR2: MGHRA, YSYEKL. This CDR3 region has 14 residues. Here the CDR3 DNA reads TGCGCCAGCAGCCAAAGCGGGTCCCAAGATACGCAGTATTTT. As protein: CASSQSGSQDTQYF.

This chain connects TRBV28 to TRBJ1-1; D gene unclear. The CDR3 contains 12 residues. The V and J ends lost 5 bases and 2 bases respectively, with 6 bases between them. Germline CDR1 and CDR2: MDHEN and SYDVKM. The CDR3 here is CASSTANTEAFF. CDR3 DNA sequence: TGTGCCAGCAGTACAGCAAACACTGAAGCTTTCTTT.

The CDR3 DNA sequence: TGTGCCTGGAGGGTGGGACAGCAGAACACCGGGGAGCTGTTTTTT. Protein: CAWRVGQQNTGELFF. The chain joins TRBV30 to TRBJ2-2; 7 nucleotides align to TRBD1. The CDR3 has 15 amino acids. J lost 1 base, V lost 3 bases, and 5 bases had no gene match. Germline CDR1 GTSNPN, CDR2 SVGIG (reference sequence).

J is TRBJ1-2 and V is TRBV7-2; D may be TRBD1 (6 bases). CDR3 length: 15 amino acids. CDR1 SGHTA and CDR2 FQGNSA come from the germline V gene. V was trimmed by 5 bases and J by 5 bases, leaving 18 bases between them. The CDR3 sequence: CASSPTGGRRYGYTF. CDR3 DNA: TGTGCCAGCAGCCCGACGGGGGGCAGGCGGTATGGCTACACCTTC.

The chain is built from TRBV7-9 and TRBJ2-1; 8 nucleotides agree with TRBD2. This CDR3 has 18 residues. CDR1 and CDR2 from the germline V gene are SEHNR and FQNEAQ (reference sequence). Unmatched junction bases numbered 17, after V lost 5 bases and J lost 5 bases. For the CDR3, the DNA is TGTGCCAGCAGCCCTAGGACTAAGCGGGAGTTGGGTAACAATGAGCAGTTCTTC. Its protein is CASSPRTKRELGNNEQFF.

CDR3 nucleotides: TGTGCCAGCAGTTACGCGGACTCTGGGGCCAACGTCCTGACTTTC. This codes for CASSYADSGANVLTF. The chain uses TRBV6-5 and TRBJ2-6; D is uncertain. The CDR3 runs to 15 residues. V was clipped by 2 bases and J by 0 bases, with 5 bases between them. Germline assignment: CDR1 MNHEY and CDR2 SVGAGI.